The sequence of this TCR beta chain was determined in a study of technical replicates of blood from several donors. The data were produced by immunoSEQ multiplex PCR, yet TCRdb's version contains in-frame clones alone and is incomplete. The sample contains tens of thousands of clones, 95% to 96% of which appear only once. Germline values: CDR1 LNHDA, CDR2 SQIVND (reference sequence). This CDR3 contains 14 residues. Trimming removed 6 bases from V and 5 bases from J; junction bases left unmatched: 6. The TCR originated in a human donor in good health. Sequenced material: T cells isolated from PBMCs. V usage is TRBV19 and J usage is TRBJ2-5; 10 nucleotides agree with TRBD1. CDR3 sequence reads: CASRDRGGFETQYF. CDR3 bases: TGTGCCAGTAGGGACAGGGGGGGGTTCGAGACCCAGTACTTC.